This entry lists 24 T cell receptor beta chains sequenced from one sample in a study of CD8+ T cells in alopecia areata. RNA extraction and reverse transcription yielded cDNA as sequencing template. TCRdb's copy holds only in-frame clones and misses some; the assay was immunoSEQ multiplex PCR. The sample lists roughly 230,000 clones; less than 50% were seen once. Treatment noted: oral pan-JAK inhibitor, 5-10 mg twice daily. The sequencing used CD4+ T cells sorted from blood, collected at roughly week 36, from a patient treated with tofacitinib. Receptor source: a human donor with alopecia areata.

This sequence joins TRBV5-1 and TRBJ2-3, with D hard to call. The CDR3 sequence is 13 residues long. The germline V and J ends were trimmed by 4 bases and 4 bases, with 10 bases remaining between them. Per germline, CDR1 SGHRS and CDR2 YFSETQ. The CDR3 region is CASSPTPSDTQYF. CDR3 bases: TGCGCCAGCAGCCCGACTCCGTCAGATACGCAGTATTTT. The full variable domain, in which reference TRBV5-1 and TRBJ2-3 provide the parts outside the CDR3, is KAGVTQTPRYLIKTRGQQVTLSCSPISGHRSVSWYQQTPGQGLQFLFEYFSETQRNKGNFPGRFSGRQFSNSRSEMNVSTLELGDSALYLCASSPTPSDTQYFGPGTRLTVL.

This clone appeared a few times. The J gene is TRBJ1-2, the V gene TRBV7-2; 7 bases are a match to TRBD1. There are 15 residues in the CDR3. Germline V CDR1 and CDR2: SGHTA, FQGNSA. Unmatched junction bases numbered 11, after V lost 5 bases and J lost 5 bases. CDR3 nucleotide sequence: TGTGCCAGCAGCCGGCCCCCGGGACAGTTATATGGCTACACCTTC. Amino acid sequence: CASSRPPGQLYGYTF.

Only a few counts were recorded for this clone. J is TRBJ1-5 and V is TRBV28; unclear D gene. The ends were cut back, 3 bases at V and 3 bases at J, with 6 bases in the middle. Looked up from germline, CDR1 is MDHEN and CDR2 is SYDVKM. The CDR3 runs 13 residues. The CDR3 coding sequence is TGTGCCAGCAGTTTCAGTTCCAATCAGCCCCAGCATTTT. Translating it yields CASSFSSNQPQHF.

This chain links TRBV29-1 with TRBJ2-5, with a weak D call TRBD2 (7 bases). The CDR3 has 16 amino acids. The V and J ends lost 7 bases and 5 bases respectively, with 26 bases between them. Germline-derived CDR1 and CDR2 are SQVTM and ANQGSEA. The CDR3 DNA follows: TGCAGCGCCCCAAGGGGGGGCGGGAGTAGGAGTGAGACCCAGTACTTC. Amino acids: CSAPRGGGSRSETQYF.

This sequence joins TRBV10-3 and TRBJ1-5; TRBD1 aligns across 8 bases. Germline lookup yields CDR1 ENHRY and CDR2 SYGVKD. V trimming: 3 bases; J trimming: 7 bases; junction bases outside the gene matches: 8. The length of the CDR3 is 15 residues. The CDR3 here is CAISDRTGRGQPQHF. CDR3 bases: TGTGCCATCAGTGACCGGACAGGGCGGGGCCAGCCCCAGCATTTT.

This chain connects TRBV7-2 to TRBJ2-2; no firm D call. The germline CDR1 and CDR2 sequences are SGHTA and FQGNSA. The CDR3 totals 14 residues. V was shortened by 1 base and J by 6 bases, with 9 bases between the two germline ends. The CDR3 here is CASSLGLSPGELFF. The CDR3 DNA reads TGTGCCAGCAGCTTAGGTCTTAGCCCCGGGGAGCTGTTTTTT.

The rearrangement links TRBV30 to TRBJ2-4; D is possibly TRBD1 or TRBD2 (5 bases each). The CDR3 has 11 residues. The V gene lost 0 bases and the J gene lost 15 bases, with 12 bases spanning the gap. Germline loops: CDR1 GTSNPN, CDR2 SVGIG (reference sequence). Here the CDR3 DNA reads TGTGCCTGGAGTGTACGGGGCGTAATGTACTTC. This sequence encodes CAWSVRGVMYF.

The rearrangement uses TRBV19 and TRBJ2-3; 14 bases agree with TRBD2. CDR1 and CDR2 from the germline V gene are LNHDA and SQIVND (reference sequence). V lost 10 bases to trimming and J lost 0 bases; unmatched junction nucleotides: 3. This CDR3 spans 15 amino acids. CDR3 nucleotides: TGTGCCACGGGACTAGCGGGAGATAGCACAGATACGCAGTATTTT. It is translated as CATGLAGDSTDTQYF. Looking up the rest from reference TRBV19 and TRBJ2-3 gives the full variable domain: DGGITQSPKYLFRKEGQNVTLSCEQNLNHDAMYWYRQDPGQGLRLIYYSQIVNDFQKGDIAEGYSVSREKKESFPLTVTSAQKNPTAFYLCATGLAGDSTDTQYFGPGTRLTVL.

This clone was seen a handful of times. The V gene is TRBV9, the J gene TRBJ2-4; 11 bases are a match to TRBD2. The CDR3 covers 17 residues. V trimming: 0 bases; J trimming: 8 bases; junction bases outside the gene matches: 10. Germline V gene lookup returns CDR1 SGDLS and CDR2 YYNGEE. The CDR3 nucleotides are TGTGCCAGCAGCGTAGCCATGACTAGCGGGAATCTAGACATTCAGTACTTC. This gives the protein CASSVAMTSGNLDIQYF.

The rearrangement uses TRBV30 and TRBJ2-7; no clear D gene. The CDR3 has 11 amino acids. Trimming removed 0 bases from V and 6 bases from J, with 6 bases in between. The germline gives CDR1 GTSNPN, CDR2 SVGIG (reference sequence). CDR3 sequence: CAWSVVSEQYF. CDR3 coding DNA: TGTGCCTGGAGTGTAGTATCCGAGCAGTACTTC.

This clone showed up just a few times. Here the CDR3 DNA reads TGTGCCAGCAGCGTAGGAGGGGGACAGGGCGCCCCTGAGCAGTTCTTC. It translates to CASSVGGGQGAPEQFF. The chain carries TRBV9 and TRBJ2-1; 9 bases are shared with TRBD1. Per germline, CDR1 SGDLS and CDR2 YYNGEE. The CDR3 is made up of 16 amino acids. The V gene end was trimmed by 0 bases and the J gene end by 9 bases; junction bases not matched to a gene: 10.

The J gene is TRBJ1-1, the V gene TRBV9, with a weak D call TRBD1 (5 bases). Germline V CDR1 and CDR2: SGDLS, YYNGEE. The CDR3 spans 17 residues. V was shortened by 0 bases and J by 1 base, with 16 bases between the two germline ends. This chain's CDR3 is CASSVGVGQGANTEAFF. The CDR3 DNA reads as TGTGCCAGCAGCGTAGGGGTCGGTCAGGGTGCGAACACTGAAGCTTTCTTT.

This clone was recorded a few times. The V and J genes are TRBV2 and TRBJ2-7; 7 nucleotides align to TRBD1. Trimming removed 9 bases from V and 2 bases from J; junction bases left unmatched: 7. Germline V gene sequence: CDR1 SNHLY, CDR2 FYNNEI. The CDR3 is 13 amino acids. Written as DNA, the CDR3 is TGTGCCAGTGAATCGGGACAGACCTACGAGCAGTACTTC. It yields the protein CASESGQTYEQYF.

The CDR3, as DNA: TGCAGCGTTTCCCAGGGGGCAGGGTATGGCTACACCTTC. It codes for CSVSQGAGYGYTF. J is TRBJ1-2 and V is TRBV29-1; 8 bases fit TRBD1. The CDR3 loop spans 13 amino acids. Germline V gene lookup returns CDR1 SQVTM and CDR2 ANQGSEA. Trimming at V came to 5 bases and at J to 5 bases, leaving 7 bases not matched to a gene.

The chain employs TRBV29-1 and TRBJ1-1, with 7 bases lining up with TRBD1. The CDR3 sequence is 13 residues long. Germline CDR1 is SQVTM and CDR2 is ANQGSEA. V lost 7 bases to trimming and J lost 1 base; unmatched junction nucleotides: 6. CDR3 sequence: CSANRGGNTEAFF. The CDR3 nucleotides are TGCAGCGCGAACAGGGGAGGGAACACTGAAGCTTTCTTT.

The chain couples TRBV30 to TRBJ2-7; D unresolved. Germline V gene sequence: CDR1 GTSNPN, CDR2 SVGIG (reference sequence). This CDR3 contains 12 residues. Trimming left V 4 bases short and J 1 base short, with 8 bases between. The CDR3 here is CAWNHLSYEQYF. The CDR3 DNA is TGTGCCTGGAACCATCTTTCCTACGAGCAGTACTTC.

The chain carries TRBV5-1 and TRBJ1-1; D is unclear. Trimming cost V 0 bases and J 2 bases, with 8 bases left between them. Germline CDR1 reads SGHRS; CDR2 reads YFSETQ. The CDR3 totals 14 residues. CDR3 nucleotide sequence: TGCGCCAGCAGCTTGGTACCCACTAACACTGAAGCTTTCTTT. It codes for CASSLVPTNTEAFF.

The V call is TRBV6-5, the J call TRBJ2-1; D remains ambiguous. This CDR3 contains 13 residues. Trimming removed 2 bases at V and 3 bases at J, with 5 bases between. Germline lookup yields CDR1 MNHEY and CDR2 SVGAGI. CDR3 DNA: TGTGCCAGCAGTTACCAGGACTACAATGAGCAGTTCTTC. As protein: CASSYQDYNEQFF.

V and J are TRBV29-1 and TRBJ2-5; TRBD2 agrees at 8 bases. The length of the CDR3 is 15 residues. V gave up 5 bases and J gave up 3 bases; unmatched junction bases: 11. The germline gives CDR1 SQVTM, CDR2 ANQGSEA. CDR3 amino acids: CSVIYPGGIKETQYF. In nucleotides, the CDR3 is TGCAGCGTTATTTACCCGGGAGGGATAAAAGAGACCCAGTACTTC.

The V gene is TRBV5-1, the J gene TRBJ2-2; D call uncertain. The germline gives CDR1 SGHRS, CDR2 YFSETQ. The CDR3 is 13 amino acids. The V end lost 6 bases, the J end lost 7 bases, and 13 bases lay between the germline ends. The CDR3, as DNA: TGCGCCAGCACCCCAATGGTTGACGGGGAGCTGTTTTTT. This gives the protein CASTPMVDGELFF.

Concerning this clone itself: The germline gene is not matched at one end of the junction; a read error may be the cause. This chain connects TRBV27 to TRBJ2-7, with TRBD1 as a possible D gene (5 bases). The CDR3 spans 14 residues. The germline gives CDR1 MNHEY, CDR2 SMNVEV (reference sequence). In nucleotides, the CDR3 is TGTGCCAGCAGGCCCGACAGCTTCTCCCACGAGCAGTACTTC. It specifies CASRPDSFSHEQYF.

This clone appeared once. J is TRBJ2-7 and V is TRBV2; possible D gene TRBD1, 5 bases. This CDR3 is built from 12 residues. Germline CDR1 reads SNHLY; CDR2 reads FYNNEI. V was cut by 1 base and J by 5 bases, with 6 bases left in between. The CDR3 nucleotides are TGTGCCAGCAGTGAAGGCAGGGACGAGCAGTACTTC. This encodes CASSEGRDEQYF.

In DNA, the CDR3 is TGTGCCAGCAGTAACCAACTAGCGTCCGAGACCCAGTACTTC. It specifies CASSNQLASETQYF. The gene calls are TRBV6-5 and TRBJ2-5; 7 bases are shared with TRBD2. The germline V gene has CDR1 MNHEY and CDR2 SVGAGI. V lost 5 bases, J lost 5 bases, and 8 bases stayed unmatched. CDR3 length equals 14 residues.

This clone was detected only once. The chain couples TRBV5-1 to TRBJ2-3; no clear D. From germline, CDR1 is SGHRS and CDR2 YFSETQ. Trimming removed 0 bases at V and 3 bases at J, with 8 bases between. This CDR3 is built from 14 residues. CDR3 sequence: CASSLAGVTDTQYF. The CDR3 DNA sequence: TGCGCCAGCAGCTTGGCCGGCGTTACAGATACGCAGTATTTT.